The sequence of this T cell receptor (beta chain) was determined in a study of shared clonotypes between healthy human individuals. Study details: A donor's plate count was three for CD4 naive and three for CD4 memory; CD8 naive had two and CD8 memory one. Study findings and constraints: Exclusively blood specimens were collected; tissue repertoires likely differ.

As regards this clone: The antigen is unknown.

All donors qualified as healthy HIV-negative adults and had experienced no recent acute infections or vaccinations. Looked up from germline, CDR1 is SGHTA and CDR2 is FQGNSA. Trimming shortened V by 2 bases and J by 5 bases, and 10 bases separated the two germline ends. The CDR3 totals 14 residues. Profiling relied on immunoSEQ multiplex PCR, and the TCRdb table lists in-frame clones only, not all of them. The table shows about 600,000 clones, with less than 98% occurring only once. The genes are TRBV7-2 and TRBJ1-5, with a weak D call TRBD1 (6 bases). The sequenced material came from naive CD4+ T cells sorted from blood. Subset in this sample: CD45RA+ positively selected. The receptor was derived from a woman aged 25 to 39 in good health. CDR3 in DNA: TGTGCCAGCAGCTTAAGCAGGGGAGATCAGCCCCAGCATTTT. Residues: CASSLSRGDQPQHF.